A selection of T cell receptor beta chains follows, all from one sample in a study of kidney transplant recipient with SARS-CoV-2 infection. TCRdb reprocessed the reads via MiXCR and lists one record per CDR3 protein. This table has 200,000 to 300,000 distinct CDR3 sequences, under 35% appearing once. Here the sequenced sample was a blood sample, taken at baseline and on day 111 from a kidney transplant recipient. The receptors shown here come from a male patient aged 25 to 39 who had COVID-19 and was a kidney transplant recipient. Some T cells may be graft donor cells. The CDR3 runs from the conserved cysteine through the conserved F or W. Fields, in order: clone size, V gene, J gene, CDR3 protein. Clone size is not always given. Where it is, it says once, few, many or a class for expanded clones.

many	TRBV7-7	TRBJ1-2	CASSGTNKCRKTYGYTF
-	TRBV5-1	TRBJ2-3	CASSLGGRGTDTQYF
many	TRBV25-1	TRBJ1-2	CASSDAGELGKTYGYTF
many	TRBV7-1	TRBJ1-2	CASSFSYHEGKTYGYTF
many	TRBV30	TRBJ1-6	CAWSSKRYNSPLHF
many	TRBV5-3	TRBJ1-2	CARPSAVVRKTYGYTF
few	TRBV20-1	TRBJ2-3	CSARDPQRADTQYF
-	TRBV29-1	TRBJ2-1	CSVKRQGTSYNEQFF
many	TRBV3-1	TRBJ1-2	CASSARCTLRKTYGYTF
-	TRBV5-4	TRBJ2-5	CASSTFDRRETQYF
many	TRBV5-6	TRBJ1-1	CASSLGEDTTEAFF
many	TRBV4-2	TRBJ1-2	CASSHTGLFDGYTF
-	TRBV6-9	TRBJ1-2	CASSKSMPYGKTYGCTF
many	TRBV6-6	TRBJ1-1	CASTLAGEGGLKPAFF
few	TRBV20-1	TRBJ2-7	CSAPTGPLAGVGLSYEQYF
many	TRBV20-1	TRBJ2-7	CSAKTFSGASSYEQYF
many	TRBV5-6	TRBJ2-3	CASSIRDTQYF
many	TRBV5-6	TRBJ2-7	CASSRFSSYEQYF
-	TRBV20-1	TRBJ1-5	CSAPREGSPYSNQPQHF
-	TRBV7-6	TRBJ2-1	CASSLAPSIGHHEQFF
-	TRBV6-5	TRBJ1-2	CASTQAETGSDYGYTF
many	TRBV10-3	TRBJ1-2	CAISEGTSPKPQKGYTF
many	TRBV12-3/TRBV12-4	TRBJ2-1	CASGDGISYNEQFF
many	TRBV5-4	TRBJ1-2	CASSLVGDRDAF
many	TRBV7-5	TRBJ1-2	CISVPERWSEVGKTYGYTF
many	TRBV30	TRBJ1-3	CAWSGAVSSGNTIYF
-	TRBV9	TRBJ2-1	CASSVGGDGSYNEQFF
many	TRBV28	TRBJ1-1	CASSSNRGGDTEAFF
many	TRBV4-2	TRBJ2-7	CASSQDQLAGAYEQYF
many	TRBV7-8	TRBJ2-7	CASSLDYFYEQYF
many	TRBV5-1	TRBJ2-3	CASSLAGIMDTQYF
many	TRBV28	TRBJ1-2	CASRTGNGYTF
-	TRBV5-6	TRBJ2-3	CASSSIRLAGGLADTQYF
many	TRBV4-1	TRBJ2-1	CASSQAKTSGGYNEQFF
many	TRBV6-5	TRBJ2-7	CASRMTTDTGDEQYF
few	TRBV5-1	TRBJ2-1	CASSRGTSGFSYNEQFF
many	TRBV20-1	TRBJ1-1	CSATTRGTEAFF
many	TRBV20-1	TRBJ2-7	CSASQGDREQYF
many	TRBV6-1	TRBJ1-2	CASSEAGVNYGYTF
many	TRBV20-1	TRBJ1-1	CSALDRGQAFF
many	TRBV27	TRBJ1-5	CASSFGGQGPQHF
many	TRBV30	TRBJ2-7	CARGGASYEQYF
many	TRBV3-1	TRBJ1-5	CASSQDLGLLPSHQPQHF
-	TRBV20-1	TRBJ2-4	CSARDSGWAQNIQYF
many	TRBV3-1	TRBJ2-5	CASSLNRPISFSETQYF
-	TRBV7-1	TRBJ1-2	CASSITSHEGKTYGYTF
many	TRBV11-3	TRBJ1-2	CASSSCYDLGKTYGYTF
-	TRBV5-5	TRBJ2-2	CASRMRLAGARNTGELFF
many	TRBV7-9	TRBJ1-2	CASSRHRYHGKTYGYTF
many	TRBV11-2	TRBJ1-2	CASSILVTSRKTYGYTF
few	TRBV8-2	TRBJ1-2	CGSCRNDSRKTYGYTF
-	TRBV2	TRBJ2-3	CASTVTASTDTQYF
many	TRBV12-3/TRBV12-4	TRBJ1-2	CASSNLVTAGKTYGYTF